A selection of T cell receptor beta chains follows, all from one sample in a study of blood T cells in healthy people across ages. TCRdb passed the 5' RACE reads through MiXCR, listing each CDR3 protein once. This sample has about 1.6 million distinct CDR3 sequences, with about 31% found just once. The sample comprised blood. The receptors shown here come from a woman between 25 and 40 years old in good health. Both conserved end residues are part of each CDR3. A D gene is named only where the DNA matches it firmly. Clone size appears in some rows only: once, few, many, or a class for an expanded clone.

clone size,J gene,V gene,D gene,CDR3 DNA,CDR3 protein
.,TRBJ2-5,TRBV6-1,.,TGTGCCAGCAGTGAAGAGACGTCCCAAGAGGCCCAGTACTTC,CASSEETSQEAQYF
.,TRBJ2-1,TRBV29-1,.,TGCAGCGTCCACACGGACAGCTCCGACAATGAGCAGTTCTTC,CSVHTDSSDNEQFF
.,TRBJ2-6,TRBV7-7,.,TGTGCCAGCAGCCAACTGGGGGAATCTGGGGCCAACGTCCCGACTTTC,CASSQLGESGANVPTF
few,TRBJ2-1,TRBV12-3/TRBV12-4,.,TGTGCCAGCAGTTCAGCGGTGCAGTCCTACAATGAGCAGTTCTTC,CASSSAVQSYNEQFF
.,TRBJ2-1,TRBV20-1,TRBD2,TGCAGTGCTAGCACCAGCCTCCCCCAGACTAGCGGAATCTACGAGCAGTTCTTC,CSASTSLPQTSGIYEQFF
few,TRBJ2-5,TRBV7-9,TRBD2,TGTGCCAGCAGCTTATCGAAGCGGGAGCTCCAAGAGACCCAGTACTTC,CASSLSKRELQETQYF
few,TRBJ2-2,TRBV10-3,TRBD1,TGTGCCATCAGCTCGGGACAGGGTTACACCGGGGAGCTGTTTTTT,CAISSGQGYTGELFF
many,TRBJ2-5,TRBV29-1,.,TGCAGCGTTGAAGGCGCGGAGGTCCAAGAGACCCAGTACTTC,CSVEGAEVQETQYF
.,TRBJ2-3,TRBV7-6,.,TGTGCCAGCAGCCTATTCCTAACAGATACGCAGTATTTT,CASSLFLTDTQYF
few,TRBJ2-7,TRBV6-5,.,TGTGCCAGCAGTTACTCCCGCTACTACGAGCAGTACTTC,CASSYSRYYEQYF
.,TRBJ2-7,TRBV10-3,.,TGTGCCATCAGTGAGTCGGTATCACAAAGCTCCTACGAGCAGTACTTC,CAISESVSQSSYEQYF
many,TRBJ2-5,TRBV27,TRBD2,TGTGCCAGCAGTTTAAGAGGGAGGGGCCAAGAGACCCAGTACTTC,CASSLRGRGQETQYF
.,TRBJ2-7,TRBV5-1,.,TGCGCCAGCAGCCCCGGACAAAGCGTTTCCTACGAGCAGTACTTC,CASSPGQSVSYEQYF
few,TRBJ2-7,TRBV27,.,TGTGCCAGCAGTTTATCCCCGGGATTCCTACGGATGCAGTACTTC,CASSLSPGFLRMQYF
.,TRBJ2-3,TRBV20-1,TRBD2,TGCAGTGCCCGGGGGACTAGAAGGTTAGATACGCAGTATTTT,CSARGTRRLDTQYF